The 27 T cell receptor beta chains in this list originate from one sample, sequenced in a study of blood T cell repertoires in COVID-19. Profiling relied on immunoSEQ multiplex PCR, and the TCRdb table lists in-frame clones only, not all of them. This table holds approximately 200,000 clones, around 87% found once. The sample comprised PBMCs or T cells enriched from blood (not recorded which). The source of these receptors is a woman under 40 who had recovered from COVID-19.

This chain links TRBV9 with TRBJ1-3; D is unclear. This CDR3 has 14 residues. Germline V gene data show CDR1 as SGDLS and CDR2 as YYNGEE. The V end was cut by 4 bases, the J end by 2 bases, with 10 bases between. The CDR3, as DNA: TGTGCCAGCAGCCCCAGCGGGGCTGGAAACACCATATATTTT. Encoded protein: CASSPSGAGNTIYF.

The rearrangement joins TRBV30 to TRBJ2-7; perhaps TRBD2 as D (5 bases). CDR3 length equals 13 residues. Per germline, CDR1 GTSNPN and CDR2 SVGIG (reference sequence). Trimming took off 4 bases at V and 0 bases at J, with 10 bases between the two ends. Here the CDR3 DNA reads TGTGCCTGGAAGACGGGGAACTCCTACGAGCAGTACTTC. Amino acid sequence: CAWKTGNSYEQYF.

The CDR3: CSVGEGGGYTF. The DNA of the CDR3 is TGCAGCGTTGGGGAGGGAGGTGGCTACACCTTC. The gene calls are TRBV29-1 and TRBJ1-2; D unclear. V shed 4 bases and J shed 7 bases, with 10 bases lying between them. The CDR3 runs 11 residues. Looked up from germline, CDR1 is SQVTM and CDR2 is ANQGSEA.

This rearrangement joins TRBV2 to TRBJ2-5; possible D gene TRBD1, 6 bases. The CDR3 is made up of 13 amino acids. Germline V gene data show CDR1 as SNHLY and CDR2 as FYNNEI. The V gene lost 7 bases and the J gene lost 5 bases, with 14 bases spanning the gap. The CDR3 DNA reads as TGTGCCAGCAAGGAGCTTCAGGGGGAGACCCAGTACTTC. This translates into CASKELQGETQYF.

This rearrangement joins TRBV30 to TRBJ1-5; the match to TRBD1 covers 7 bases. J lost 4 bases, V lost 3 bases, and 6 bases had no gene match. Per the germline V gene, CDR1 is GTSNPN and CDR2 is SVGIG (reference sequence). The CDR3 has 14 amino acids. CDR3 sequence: CAWRGDRANQPQHF. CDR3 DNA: TGTGCCTGGAGGGGTGACAGGGCGAATCAGCCCCAGCATTTT.

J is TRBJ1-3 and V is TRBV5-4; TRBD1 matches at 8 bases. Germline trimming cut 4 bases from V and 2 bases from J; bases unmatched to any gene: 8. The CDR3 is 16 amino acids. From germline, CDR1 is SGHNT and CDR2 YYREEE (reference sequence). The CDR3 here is CASSKGQGGAGNTIYF. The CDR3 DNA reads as TGTGCCAGCAGCAAAGGACAGGGAGGCGCTGGAAACACCATATATTTT.

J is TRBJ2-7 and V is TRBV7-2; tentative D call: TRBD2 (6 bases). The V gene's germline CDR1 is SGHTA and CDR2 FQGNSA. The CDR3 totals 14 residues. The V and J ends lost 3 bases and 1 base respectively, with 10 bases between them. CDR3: CASSFPGLSYEQYF. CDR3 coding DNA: TGTGCCAGCAGCTTTCCGGGACTTTCCTACGAGCAGTACTTC.

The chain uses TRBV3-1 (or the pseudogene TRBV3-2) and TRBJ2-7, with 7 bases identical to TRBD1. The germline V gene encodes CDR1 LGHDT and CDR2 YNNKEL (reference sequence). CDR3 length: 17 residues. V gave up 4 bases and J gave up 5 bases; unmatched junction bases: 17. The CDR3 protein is CASSLDRTTLLPDEQYF. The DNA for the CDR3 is TGTGCCAGCAGCCTGGACAGGACCACATTACTCCCGGACGAGCAGTACTTC.

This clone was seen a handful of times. The chain's CDR3 is CASSILPGLLRQNTEAFF. The CDR3 DNA reads as TGTGCCAGTAGTATCCTCCCAGGGTTACTGAGGCAGAACACTGAAGCTTTCTTT. The J gene is TRBJ1-1, the V gene TRBV19; the D gene is possibly TRBD1 (5 bases). This CDR3 is built from 18 residues. Germline V gives CDR1 LNHDA, CDR2 SQIVND (reference sequence). V was trimmed by 3 bases and J by 1 base, leaving 21 bases between them.

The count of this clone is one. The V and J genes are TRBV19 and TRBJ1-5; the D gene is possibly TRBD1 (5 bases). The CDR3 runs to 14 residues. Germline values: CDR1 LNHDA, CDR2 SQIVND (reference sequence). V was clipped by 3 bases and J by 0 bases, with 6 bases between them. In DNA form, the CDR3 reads TGTGCCAGTAGTATCGACAGTAGCAATCAGCCCCAGCATTTT. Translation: CASSIDSSNQPQHF.

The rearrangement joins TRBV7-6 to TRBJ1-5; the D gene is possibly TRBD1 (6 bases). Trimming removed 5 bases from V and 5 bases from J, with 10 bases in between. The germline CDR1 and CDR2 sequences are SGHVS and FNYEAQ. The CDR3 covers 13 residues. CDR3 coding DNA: TGTGCCAGCAGCCCCGACAGGTATCAGCCCCAGCATTTT. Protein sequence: CASSPDRYQPQHF.

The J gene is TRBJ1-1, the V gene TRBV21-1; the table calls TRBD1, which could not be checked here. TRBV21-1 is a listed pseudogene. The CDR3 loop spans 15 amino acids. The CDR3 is CASSRYRGLNTEAFF. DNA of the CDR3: TGTGCCAGCAGCAGATACAGGGGGCTGAACACTGAAGCTTTCTTT.

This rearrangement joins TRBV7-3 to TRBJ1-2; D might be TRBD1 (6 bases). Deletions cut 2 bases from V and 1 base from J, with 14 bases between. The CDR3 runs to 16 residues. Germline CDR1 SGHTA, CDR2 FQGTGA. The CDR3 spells CASSLSPGTINYGYTF. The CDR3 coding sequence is TGTGCCAGCAGCTTATCCCCCGGGACAATTAACTATGGCTACACCTTC. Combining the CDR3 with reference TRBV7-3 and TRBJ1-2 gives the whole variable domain GAGVSQTPSNKVTEKGKYVELRCDPISGHTALYWYRQSLGQGPEFLIYFQGTGAADDSGLPNDRFFAVRPEGSVSTLKIQRTERGDSAVYLCASSLSPGTINYGYTFGSGTRLTVV.

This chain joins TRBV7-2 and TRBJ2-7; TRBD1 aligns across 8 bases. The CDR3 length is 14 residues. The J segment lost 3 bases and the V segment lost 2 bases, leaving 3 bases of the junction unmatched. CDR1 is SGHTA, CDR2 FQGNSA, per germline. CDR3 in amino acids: CASSLIGTGYEQYF. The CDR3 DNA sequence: TGTGCCAGCAGCTTAATCGGGACAGGCTACGAGCAGTACTTC.

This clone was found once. CDR3 sequence (DNA): TGCGCCAGCAGCCAAGTGGGGGGAGCCCTCTACGAGCAGTACTTC. Protein sequence: CASSQVGGALYEQYF. The chain employs TRBV4-3 and TRBJ2-7, with D perhaps matching TRBD2 (6 bases). Germline-derived CDR1 and CDR2 are LGHNA and YSLEER. CDR3 length: 15 amino acids. The V gene lost 1 base and the J gene lost 3 bases, with 13 bases spanning the gap.

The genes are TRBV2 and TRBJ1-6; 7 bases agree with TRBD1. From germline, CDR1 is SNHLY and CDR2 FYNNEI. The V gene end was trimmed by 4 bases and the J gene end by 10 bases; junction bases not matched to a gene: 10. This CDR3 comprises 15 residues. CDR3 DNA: TGTGCCAGCAGTGGTAGGGTACAGGGGCGGTCACCCCTCCACTTT. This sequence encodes CASSGRVQGRSPLHF.

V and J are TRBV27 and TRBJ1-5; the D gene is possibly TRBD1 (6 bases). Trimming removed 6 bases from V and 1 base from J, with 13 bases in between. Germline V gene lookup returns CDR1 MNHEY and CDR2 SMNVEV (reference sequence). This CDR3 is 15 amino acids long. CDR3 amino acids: CASSSYGQSNQPQHF. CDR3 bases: TGTGCCAGCAGCTCCTACGGACAGAGCAATCAGCCCCAGCATTTT.

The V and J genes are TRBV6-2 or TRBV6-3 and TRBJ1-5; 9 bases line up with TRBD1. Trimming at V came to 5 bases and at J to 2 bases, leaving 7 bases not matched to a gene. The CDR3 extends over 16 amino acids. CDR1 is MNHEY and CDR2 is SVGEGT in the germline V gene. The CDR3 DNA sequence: TGTGCCAGCAGTCCACAGGGGGCACGCGGCAATCAGCCCCAGCATTTT. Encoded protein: CASSPQGARGNQPQHF.

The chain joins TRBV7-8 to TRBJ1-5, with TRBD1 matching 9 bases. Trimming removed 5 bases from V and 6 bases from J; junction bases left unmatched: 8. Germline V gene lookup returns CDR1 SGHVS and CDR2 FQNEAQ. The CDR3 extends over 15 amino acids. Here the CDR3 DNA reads TGTGCCAGCAGCCCACAACAGGGGGCGATTCAGCCCCAGCATTTT. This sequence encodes CASSPQQGAIQPQHF.

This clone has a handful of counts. Here the CDR3 reads CASSRDTLRSYEQYF. The CDR3 nucleotides read TGTGCCAGCAGTCGCGACACCCTACGCTCCTACGAGCAGTACTTC. The chain couples TRBV6-5 to TRBJ2-7; D call uncertain. With 5 bases removed from V and 0 bases from J, the gap between germline ends came to 14 bases. The CDR3 has 15 amino acids. The germline V gene encodes CDR1 MNHEY and CDR2 SVGAGI.

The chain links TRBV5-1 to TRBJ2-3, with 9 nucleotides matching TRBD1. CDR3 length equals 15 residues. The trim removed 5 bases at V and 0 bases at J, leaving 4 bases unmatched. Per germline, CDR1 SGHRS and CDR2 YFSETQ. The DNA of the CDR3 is TGCGCCAGCAGAGTAGGGACAGGGAGCACAGATACGCAGTATTTT. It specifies CASRVGTGSTDTQYF.

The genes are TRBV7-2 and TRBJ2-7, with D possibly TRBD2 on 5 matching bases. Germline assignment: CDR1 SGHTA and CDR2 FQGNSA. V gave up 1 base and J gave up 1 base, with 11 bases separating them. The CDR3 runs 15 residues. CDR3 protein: CASSLDGGLSYEQYF. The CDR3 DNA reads TGTGCCAGCAGCTTAGATGGCGGGTTGTCCTACGAGCAGTACTTC.

The CDR3 is CSGGATNEKLFF. CDR3 DNA: TGCAGCGGCGGGGCAACTAATGAAAAACTGTTTTTT. The V call is TRBV29-1, the J call TRBJ1-4; D remains unclear. Trimming pared 7 bases from V and 0 bases from J, leaving 6 bases between. CDR1 and CDR2 from the germline V gene are SQVTM and ANQGSEA. The CDR3 is 12 residues long.

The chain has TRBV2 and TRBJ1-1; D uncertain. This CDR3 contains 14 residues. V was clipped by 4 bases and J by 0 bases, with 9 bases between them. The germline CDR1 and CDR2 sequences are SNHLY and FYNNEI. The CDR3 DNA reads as TGTGCCAGCAGTGCGGGGAGCATGAACACTGAAGCTTTCTTT. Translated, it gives CASSAGSMNTEAFF.

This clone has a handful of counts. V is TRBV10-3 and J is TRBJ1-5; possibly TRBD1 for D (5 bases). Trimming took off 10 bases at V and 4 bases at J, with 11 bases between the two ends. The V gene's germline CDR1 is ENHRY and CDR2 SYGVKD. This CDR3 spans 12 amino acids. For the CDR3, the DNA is TGTGCCAGGGCAGGGACTAATCAGCCCCAGCATTTT. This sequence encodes CARAGTNQPQHF.

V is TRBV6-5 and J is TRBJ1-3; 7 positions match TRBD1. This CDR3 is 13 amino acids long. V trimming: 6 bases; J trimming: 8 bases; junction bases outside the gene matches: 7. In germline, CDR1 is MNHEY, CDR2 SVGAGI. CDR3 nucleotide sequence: TGTGCCAGCAGCAGAGACAGGGATGACACCATATATTTT. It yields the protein CASSRDRDDTIYF.

CDR3 protein: CASSLGPGLAGASDTQYF. The CDR3 DNA follows: TGTGCCAGCAGCTTAGGCCCCGGACTAGCGGGAGCCTCAGATACGCAGTATTTT. The chain is built from TRBV11-2 and TRBJ2-3, with 13 bases fitting TRBD2. This CDR3 comprises 18 residues. With V trimmed by 1 base and J by 4 bases, 8 bases remained unmatched. Germline CDR1 and CDR2: SGHAT and FQNNGV.